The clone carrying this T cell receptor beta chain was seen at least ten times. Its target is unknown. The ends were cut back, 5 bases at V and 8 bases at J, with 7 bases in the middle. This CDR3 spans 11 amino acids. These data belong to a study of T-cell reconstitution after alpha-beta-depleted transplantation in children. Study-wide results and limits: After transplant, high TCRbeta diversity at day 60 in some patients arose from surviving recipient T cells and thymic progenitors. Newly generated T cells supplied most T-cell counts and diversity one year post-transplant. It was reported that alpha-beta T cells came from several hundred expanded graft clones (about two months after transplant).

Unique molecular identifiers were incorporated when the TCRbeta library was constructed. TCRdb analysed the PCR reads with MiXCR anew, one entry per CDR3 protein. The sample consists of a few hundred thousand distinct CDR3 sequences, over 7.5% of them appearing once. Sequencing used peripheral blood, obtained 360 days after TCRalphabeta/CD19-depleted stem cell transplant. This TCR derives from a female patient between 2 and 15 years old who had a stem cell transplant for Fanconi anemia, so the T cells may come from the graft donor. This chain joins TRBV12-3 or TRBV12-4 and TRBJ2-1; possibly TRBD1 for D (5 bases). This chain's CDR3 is CASSQQDEQFF. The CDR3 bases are TGTGCCAGCAGTCAACAGGATGAGCAGTTCTTC.